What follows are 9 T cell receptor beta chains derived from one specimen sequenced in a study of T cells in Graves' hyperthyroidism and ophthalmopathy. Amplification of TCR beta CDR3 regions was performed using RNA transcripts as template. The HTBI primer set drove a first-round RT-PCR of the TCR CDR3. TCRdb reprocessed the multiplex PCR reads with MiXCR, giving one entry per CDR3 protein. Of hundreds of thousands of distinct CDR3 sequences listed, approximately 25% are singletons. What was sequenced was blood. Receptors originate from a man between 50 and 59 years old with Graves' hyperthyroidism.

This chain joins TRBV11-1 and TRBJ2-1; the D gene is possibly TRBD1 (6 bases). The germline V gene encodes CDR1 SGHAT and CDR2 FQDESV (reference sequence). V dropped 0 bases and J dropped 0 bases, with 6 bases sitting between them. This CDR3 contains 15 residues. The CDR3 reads CASSLADSSYNEQFF. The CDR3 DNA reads TGTGCCAGCAGCTTAGCGGACAGCTCCTACAATGAGCAGTTCTTC.

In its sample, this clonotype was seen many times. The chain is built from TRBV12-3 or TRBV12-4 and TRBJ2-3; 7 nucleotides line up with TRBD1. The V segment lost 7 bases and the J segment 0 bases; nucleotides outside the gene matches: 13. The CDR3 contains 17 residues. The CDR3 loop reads CASTSTGTALSTDTQYF. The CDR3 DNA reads TGTGCCAGCACCTCGACCGGGACAGCCCTTAGCACAGATACGCAGTATTTT.

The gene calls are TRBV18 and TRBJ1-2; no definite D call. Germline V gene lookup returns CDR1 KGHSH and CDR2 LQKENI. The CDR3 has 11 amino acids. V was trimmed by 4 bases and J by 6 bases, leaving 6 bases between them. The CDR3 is CASSQTDGYTF. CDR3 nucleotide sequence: TGTGCCAGCTCACAAACAGATGGCTACACCTTC.

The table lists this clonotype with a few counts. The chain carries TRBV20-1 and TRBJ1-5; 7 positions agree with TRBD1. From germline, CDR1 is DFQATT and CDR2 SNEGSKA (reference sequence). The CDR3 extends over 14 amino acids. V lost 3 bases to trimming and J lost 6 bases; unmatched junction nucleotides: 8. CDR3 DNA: TGCAGTGCTAGGGGCGACAGGGACAGTCAGCCCCAGCATTTT. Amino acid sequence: CSARGDRDSQPQHF.

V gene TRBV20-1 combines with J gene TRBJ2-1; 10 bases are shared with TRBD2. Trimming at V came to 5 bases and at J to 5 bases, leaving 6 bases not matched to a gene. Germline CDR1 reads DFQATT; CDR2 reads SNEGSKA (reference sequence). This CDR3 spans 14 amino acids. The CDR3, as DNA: TGCAGTGCTGCCAGCGGGAGGGTCAACAATGAGCAGTTCTTC. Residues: CSAASGRVNNEQFF.

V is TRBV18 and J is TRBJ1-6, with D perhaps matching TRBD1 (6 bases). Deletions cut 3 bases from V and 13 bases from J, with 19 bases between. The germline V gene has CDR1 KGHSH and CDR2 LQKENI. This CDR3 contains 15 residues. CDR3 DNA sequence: TGTGCCAGCTCACCGCCGGACAGATCTTCGGCCCCCCTCCACTTT. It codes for CASSPPDRSSAPLHF.

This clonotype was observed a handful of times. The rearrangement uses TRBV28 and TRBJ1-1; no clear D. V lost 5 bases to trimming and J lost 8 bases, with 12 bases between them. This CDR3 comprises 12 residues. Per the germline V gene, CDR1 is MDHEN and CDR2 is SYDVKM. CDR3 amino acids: CASSEPPGEAFF. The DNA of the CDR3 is TGTGCCAGCAGTGAACCCCCGGGGGAAGCTTTCTTT.

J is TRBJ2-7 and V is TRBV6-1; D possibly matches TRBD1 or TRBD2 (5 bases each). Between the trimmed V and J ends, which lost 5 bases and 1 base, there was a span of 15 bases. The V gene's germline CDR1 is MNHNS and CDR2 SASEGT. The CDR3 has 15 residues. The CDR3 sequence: CASSIGTVGSYEQYF. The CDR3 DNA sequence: TGTGCCAGCAGTATAGGGACGGTGGGATCCTACGAGCAGTACTTC.

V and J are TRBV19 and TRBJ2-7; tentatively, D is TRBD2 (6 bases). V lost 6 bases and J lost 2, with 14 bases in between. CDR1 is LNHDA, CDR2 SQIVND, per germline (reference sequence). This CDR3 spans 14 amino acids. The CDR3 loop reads CASRPSGTPYEQYF. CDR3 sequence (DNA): TGTGCCAGTAGGCCATCCGGGACTCCCTACGAGCAGTACTTC.